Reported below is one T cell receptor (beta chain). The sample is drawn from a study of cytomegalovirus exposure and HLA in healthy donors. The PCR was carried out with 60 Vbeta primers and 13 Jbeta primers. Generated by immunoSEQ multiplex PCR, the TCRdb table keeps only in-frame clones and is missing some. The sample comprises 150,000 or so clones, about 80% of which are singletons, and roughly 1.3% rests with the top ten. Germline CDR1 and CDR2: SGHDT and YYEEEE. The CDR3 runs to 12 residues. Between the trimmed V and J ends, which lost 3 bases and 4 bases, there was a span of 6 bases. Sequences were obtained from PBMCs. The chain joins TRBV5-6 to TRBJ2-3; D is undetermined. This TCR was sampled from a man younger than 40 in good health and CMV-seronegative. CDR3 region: CASSSVADTQYF. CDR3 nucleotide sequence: TGTGCCAGCAGCTCCGTAGCAGATACGCAGTATTTT.